The T cell receptor (beta chain) described here comes from a study of T cells in Graves' hyperthyroidism and ophthalmopathy. Study-level results: Researchers report that a 13 V-J model separated ophthalmopathy from stable hyperthyroidism. Most thyroid clonotypes expanded above 0.001 were also detected in blood.

Amplification targeted TCR beta CDR3 regions from RNA transcripts. The TCR CDR3 first-round RT-PCR relied on the HTBI primer set. TCRdb analysed the multiplex PCR reads with MiXCR anew, one entry per CDR3 protein. The data hold about 380,000 distinct CDR3 sequences, with roughly 13% observed a single time. Ahead of any ophthalmopathy symptoms, the blood sample was obtained at the first diagnosis of hyperthyroidism. PBMCs were derived from 9.5 to 10 ml fresh peripheral blood. This clonotype has ten or more counts. What it binds is unknown. The CDR3 has 13 amino acids. V was clipped by 5 bases and J by 6 bases, with 10 bases between them.

This TCR was sampled from a man younger than 45 with Graves' hyperthyroidism that later progressed to Graves' ophthalmopathy. V usage is TRBV12-3 or TRBV12-4 and J usage is TRBJ2-2; possible D gene TRBD1, 6 bases. Sequences were obtained from blood. Here the CDR3 DNA reads TGTGCCAGCAGTCCAACAGGGTCCGGGGAGCTGTTTTTT. Its translation: CASSPTGSGELFF.